The T cell receptor beta chain under discussion was sequenced for a study of blood T cell repertoires in COVID-19. The wider study: Italy, Spain and the United States were the sources of the convalescent and acute COVID-19 samples. Sources were T cells, B-cell-depleted T cells, or PBMCs; the material itself was cDNA or gDNA.

The authors' processing: Reference gene primer amplification yielded estimated nucleated cell counts. Some clones are missing from TCRdb's copy, which holds only in-frame ones; the method was immunoSEQ multiplex PCR. That table gives V, J and clone size, and the DNA gave D and trimming. The sample records about 140,000 clones, 60% to 80% being singletons. CDR3 length: 17 residues. The germline V gene has CDR1 SGHTA and CDR2 FQGNSA. Trimming took 4 bases from V and 2 from J; bases not matched to a gene: 8. The chain has TRBV7-2 and TRBJ2-1; 10 bases are a match to TRBD2. Input material: peripheral blood. The source is a woman aged 45-65 years with active or convalescent COVID-19. CDR3 amino acids: CASSSDLGLAPYNEQFF. CDR3 bases: TGTGCCAGCAGCTCCGACCTGGGACTAGCGCCCTACAATGAGCAGTTCTTC. The complete variable domain, with remaining parts taken from reference TRBV7-2 and TRBJ2-1, reads GAGVSQSPSNKVTEKGKDVELRCDPISGHTALYWYRQSLGQGLEFLIYFQGNSAPDKSGLPSDRFSAERTGGSVSTLTIQRTQQEDSAVYLCASSSDLGLAPYNEQFFGPGTRLTVL.